This T cell receptor (beta chain) was recovered during a study of blood T cell repertoires in COVID-19. Overall study context: Specimens from acute and convalescent COVID-19 originated in the United States, Italy and Spain.

Here immunoSEQ multiplex PCR was the method, and the copy in TCRdb shows in-frame clones only, minus some. The sample consists of roughly 49,000 clones, about 88% of them appearing once. Sequenced material: peripheral blood. The clonotype was recovered from a man aged 50-59 years with active COVID-19.

Written as DNA, the CDR3 is TGTGCCAGTAGATCTATAAGACAGGGGACTTCTGGGGCCAACGTCCTGACTTTC. Amino acid sequence: CASRSIRQGTSGANVLTF. The gene calls are TRBV19 and TRBJ2-6; 8 bases fit TRBD1. Germline trimming cut 6 bases from V and 1 base from J; bases unmatched to any gene: 11. The CDR3 consists of 18 residues. Looked up from germline, CDR1 is LNHDA and CDR2 is SQIVND (reference sequence).